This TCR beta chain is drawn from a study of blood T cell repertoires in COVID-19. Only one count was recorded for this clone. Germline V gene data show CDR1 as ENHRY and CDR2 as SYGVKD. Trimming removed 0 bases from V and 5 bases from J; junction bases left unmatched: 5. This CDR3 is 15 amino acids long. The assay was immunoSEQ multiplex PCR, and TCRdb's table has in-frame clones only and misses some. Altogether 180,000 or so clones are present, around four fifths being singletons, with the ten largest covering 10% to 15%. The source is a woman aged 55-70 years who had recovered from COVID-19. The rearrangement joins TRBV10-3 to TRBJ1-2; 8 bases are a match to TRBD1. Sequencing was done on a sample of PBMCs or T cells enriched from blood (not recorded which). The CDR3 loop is CAISESAGGKYGYTF. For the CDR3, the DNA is TGTGCCATCAGTGAGTCGGCAGGGGGCAAGTATGGCTACACCTTC.